Shown below are 21 T cell receptor beta chains from a single sample sequenced in a study of cytomegalovirus exposure and HLA in healthy donors. This PCR relied on a set of 60 Vbeta primers and 13 Jbeta primers. Clones were read by immunoSEQ multiplex PCR, and TCRdb kept only the in-frame ones, dropping some. The repertoire holds about 200,000 clones, with about 83% as singletons. Material: PBMCs. These receptors were obtained from a man aged 35 to 55 in good health and CMV-seropositive.

The chain has TRBV12-2 and TRBJ1-4; TRBD1, the table's D call, lacks a check against the DNA. TRBV12-2 is marked as a pseudogene. This CDR3 is built from 16 residues. CDR3 coding DNA: TGTGCAAGTCGCAAGATGGCAACAGGTTGTAATGAAAAACTGTTTTTT. Protein product: CASRKMATGCNEKLFF.

The chain couples TRBV19 to TRBJ2-3; possibly TRBD2 for D (5 bases). V was trimmed by 3 bases and J by 0 bases, leaving 13 bases between them. The CDR3 totals 16 residues. The germline CDR1 and CDR2 sequences are LNHDA and SQIVND (reference sequence). Here the CDR3 DNA reads TGTGCCAGTAGTATGCGGAGGTCGGGTAGCACAGATACGCAGTATTTT. Protein: CASSMRRSGSTDTQYF.

V gene TRBV7-2 combines with J gene TRBJ1-2; 7 bases match TRBD1. The CDR3 has 13 amino acids. V gave up 5 bases and J gave up 6 bases; unmatched junction bases: 6. Per the germline V gene, CDR1 is SGHTA and CDR2 is FQGNSA. CDR3 region: CASSRDRGDGYTF. The CDR3 nucleotides are TGTGCCAGCAGCAGGGACAGAGGAGATGGCTACACCTTC. Filled out from reference TRBV7-2 and TRBJ1-2, the complete variable domain reads GAGVSQSPSNKVTEKGKDVELRCDPISGHTALYWYRQSLGQGLEFLIYFQGNSAPDKSGLPSDRFSAERTGGSVSTLTIQRTQQEDSAVYLCASSRDRGDGYTFGSGTRLTVV.

This clone was seen a few times. The gene calls are TRBV7-2 and TRBJ2-1, with D possibly being TRBD1 (6 bases). Germline V gene sequence: CDR1 SGHTA, CDR2 FQGNSA. V lost 3 bases and J lost 6, with 12 bases in between. CDR3 size: 14 residues. The CDR3 is CASSFTGLGNEQFF. CDR3 DNA sequence: TGTGCCAGCAGCTTCACAGGGCTCGGCAATGAGCAGTTCTTC. The whole variable domain, filled in from reference TRBV7-2 and TRBJ2-1, reads GAGVSQSPSNKVTEKGKDVELRCDPISGHTALYWYRQSLGQGLEFLIYFQGNSAPDKSGLPSDRFSAERTGGSVSTLTIQRTQQEDSAVYLCASSFTGLGNEQFFGPGTRLTVL.

On this clone: Other DNA variants within this sample encode the same CDR3. The chain has TRBV5-1 and TRBJ1-3; 8 bases are shared with TRBD1. CDR1 is SGHRS, CDR2 YFSETQ, per germline. V was clipped by 4 bases and J by 0 bases; unmatched bases: 3. The CDR3 length is 15 residues. The CDR3 is CASSGGTGSGNTIYF. CDR3 nucleotide sequence: TGCGCCAGCAGCGGCGGGACAGGCTCTGGAAACACCATATATTTT. The complete variable domain, with remaining parts taken from reference TRBV5-1 and TRBJ1-3, reads KAGVTQTPRYLIKTRGQQVTLSCSPISGHRSVSWYQQTPGQGLQFLFEYFSETQRNKGNFPGRFSGRQFSNSRSEMNVSTLELGDSALYLCASSGGTGSGNTIYFGEGSWLTVV.

In DNA form, the CDR3 reads TGTGCCAGCAGCGTAGCTCCCGGGGACAGGGGAGGGTATGGCTACACCTTC. It specifies CASSVAPGDRGGYGYTF. The rearrangement uses TRBV9 and TRBJ1-2; TRBD1 agrees at 10 bases. The V segment lost 0 bases and the J segment 5 bases; nucleotides outside the gene matches: 10. CDR1 is SGDLS, CDR2 YYNGEE, per germline. The CDR3 is 17 amino acids.

The chain has TRBV4-2 and TRBJ1-2; D is possibly TRBD1 (5 bases). The V gene lost 0 bases and the J gene lost 3 bases, with 17 bases spanning the gap. The CDR3 sequence is 17 residues long. The germline V gene has CDR1 LGHNA and CDR2 YNFKEQ. The CDR3 here is CASSQDTGSFGHYGYTF. DNA of the CDR3: TGTGCCAGCAGCCAAGACACAGGATCTTTTGGTCACTATGGCTACACCTTC.

This clone was counted a few times. V usage is TRBV11-3 and J usage is TRBJ2-2, with 9 positions matching TRBD1. The CDR3 sequence is 15 residues long. The junction had 2 bases not matched to a gene; V was cut back by 5 bases and J by 1 base. The germline CDR1 and CDR2 sequences are SGHNT and YENEEA. CDR3 DNA sequence: TGTGCCAGCAGCGCGGGACAGGGGAACACCGGGGAGCTGTTTTTT. Translation gives CASSAGQGNTGELFF.

The chain uses TRBV7-3 and TRBJ2-1, with D tentatively TRBD2 (6 bases). The germline V and J ends were trimmed by 5 bases and 8 bases, with 16 bases remaining between them. There are 14 residues in the CDR3. In germline, CDR1 is SGHTA, CDR2 FQGTGA. The CDR3 sequence is CASSAGVSGHEQFF. CDR3 DNA: TGTGCCAGCAGCGCCGGGGTTAGCGGCCATGAGCAGTTCTTC.

The rearrangement uses TRBV9 and TRBJ2-3; TRBD2 agrees at 10 bases. This CDR3 is 15 amino acids long. CDR1 and CDR2 (germline): SGDLS, YYNGEE. J gave up 2 bases and V 4 bases, and 4 bases lay outside the gene matches. Written as DNA, the CDR3 is TGTGCCAGCAGCCGACTAGCGGGCCTCACAGATACGCAGTATTTT. The encoded protein is CASSRLAGLTDTQYF.

The V gene is TRBV15, the J gene TRBJ1-2; D not resolved. V was cut by 3 bases and J by 2 bases, with 10 bases left in between. The germline CDR1 and CDR2 sequences are LNHNV and YYDKDF (reference sequence). The CDR3 loop spans 14 amino acids. The CDR3 spells CATSRPGINYGYTF. The DNA of the CDR3 is TGTGCCACCAGCAGGCCGGGGATAAACTATGGCTACACCTTC. The full variable domain, rest sourced from reference TRBV15 and TRBJ1-2, is DAMVIQNPRYQVTQFGKPVTLSCSQTLNHNVMYWYQQKSSQAPKLLFHYYDKDFNNEADTPDNFQSRRPNTSFCFLDIRSPGLGDTAMYLCATSRPGINYGYTFGSGTRLTVV.

V usage is TRBV10-3 and J usage is TRBJ2-1; 12 bases are shared with TRBD2. From germline, CDR1 is ENHRY and CDR2 SYGVKD. The CDR3 extends over 18 amino acids. With 6 bases clipped from V and 0 bases from J, the junction kept 9 bases outside the gene matches. For the CDR3, the DNA is TGTGCCATCAGCACGGGACTAGCGGGTGGGAGCTCCTACAATGAGCAGTTCTTC. This translates into CAISTGLAGGSSYNEQFF.

The CDR3 reads CASSLVGGGEQYF. CDR3 coding DNA: TGTGCCAGCAGCTTGGTTGGGGGAGGGGAGCAGTACTTC. The gene calls are TRBV5-6 and TRBJ2-7; 7 bases are shared with TRBD2. Per the germline V gene, CDR1 is SGHDT and CDR2 is YYEEEE. V lost 0 bases and J lost 7; bases outside the gene matches: 4. The CDR3 has 13 amino acids.

The rearrangement uses TRBV7-3 and TRBJ2-3, with D hard to call. CDR3 length: 13 amino acids. V lost 5 bases and J lost 5, with 11 bases in between. CDR1 SGHTA and CDR2 FQGTGA come from the germline V gene. This chain's CDR3 is CASSMNSGDTQYF. As DNA, the CDR3 is TGTGCCAGCAGCATGAATAGTGGAGATACGCAGTATTTT.

This clone occurred a few times. The gene calls are TRBV25-1 and TRBJ2-7; weak D call: TRBD1 (5 bases). V was pared by 5 bases and J by 3 bases, with 17 bases between. This CDR3 has 15 amino acids. From germline, CDR1 is MGHDK and CDR2 SYGVNS. This chain's CDR3 is CASSRSQGVNYEQYF. The CDR3 coding sequence is TGTGCCAGCAGTAGGAGCCAGGGCGTTAACTACGAGCAGTACTTC.

The chain combines TRBV4-1 with TRBJ1-2; D ambiguous. The germline V and J ends were trimmed by 4 bases and 2 bases, with 14 bases remaining between them. Germline assignment: CDR1 MGHRA and CDR2 YSYEKL. There are 15 residues in the CDR3. CDR3 protein: CASSPEAEMNYGYTF. CDR3 nucleotides: TGCGCCAGCAGCCCAGAGGCAGAAATGAACTATGGCTACACCTTC.

V is TRBV11-2 and J is TRBJ2-7; D unresolved. Germline V gene sequence: CDR1 SGHAT, CDR2 FQNNGV. The CDR3 has 15 residues. V was pared by 1 base and J by 3 bases, with 13 bases between. The CDR3 coding sequence is TGTGCCAGCAGCTTAGGGTCGCGAATAAACTACGAGCAGTACTTC. This encodes CASSLGSRINYEQYF.

This clone occurred once. This chain connects TRBV28 to TRBJ1-2; D gene ambiguous. Germline assignment: CDR1 MDHEN and CDR2 SYDVKM. V gave up 1 base and J gave up 8 bases, with 8 bases separating them. The CDR3 spans 12 residues. The CDR3 reads CASSLSNGGYTF. CDR3 coding DNA: TGTGCCAGCAGTTTATCCAACGGGGGCTACACCTTC.

J is TRBJ1-3 and V is TRBV6-1, with TRBD1 matching 9 bases. This CDR3 is 14 amino acids long. The germline V gene has CDR1 MNHNS and CDR2 SASEGT. V was clipped by 5 bases and J by 4 bases; unmatched bases: 3. CDR3 region: CASSTTGGGNTIYF. The CDR3 DNA reads TGTGCCAGCAGTACAACAGGGGGCGGAAACACCATATATTTT.

J is TRBJ1-4 and V is TRBV6-1; D not resolved. CDR1 is MNHNS, CDR2 SASEGT, per germline. The CDR3 spans 14 residues. V lost 5 bases, J lost 8 bases, and 15 bases lay in between. CDR3 nucleotide sequence: TGTGCCAGCAGTCCACGGGAACGCCTCGAAAAACTGTTTTTT. This translates into CASSPRERLEKLFF.

This chain uses TRBV4-2 with TRBJ2-2; 12 bases fit TRBD2. V shed 0 bases, J shed 0 bases, and the junction held 11 bases outside the gene matches. CDR1 LGHNA and CDR2 YNFKEQ come from the germline V gene. This CDR3 has 21 residues. CDR3 DNA: TGTGCCAGCAGCCAAGATCGGTGGGCTAGCGGGAGGGTAACGAACACCGGGGAGCTGTTTTTT. Translated: CASSQDRWASGRVTNTGELFF.